This TCR beta chain derives from a study of PD-1 blockade in classical Hodgkin lymphoma. Across the whole study: Every 2 weeks, patients had 3 mg/kg nivolumab intravenously.

Only in-frame clones appear in the TCRdb table, and some are missing; sequencing was by immunoSEQ multiplex PCR. Among more than 25,000 clones listed, 88% were seen once. Relapses following autologous stem cell transplantation were seen in all patients, with brentuximab vedotin exposure varying. PBMCs were thawed, and CD8+ T cells were then isolated from them by magnetic negative selection. V shed 1 base and J shed 1 base, with 6 bases lying between them. Germline CDR1 SGDLS, CDR2 YYNGEE. The CDR3 extends over 14 amino acids. This sequence was found in a human donor with classical Hodgkin lymphoma. The material was CD8+ T cells from blood, obtained at baseline. The V call is TRBV9, the J call TRBJ2-1, with D uncertain. CDR3 coding DNA: TGTGCCAGCAGCGTACCAGGTTCCTACAATGAGCAGTTCTTC. Amino acid sequence: CASSVPGSYNEQFF.